These 19 T cell receptor beta chains came from one sample sequenced in a study of blood T cells in healthy people across ages. Using a J-beta primer mix together with a sample-barcoded 5' primer, a second PCR was run for about 6 to 12 cycles. TCRdb reprocessed the 5' RACE reads via MiXCR and lists one record per CDR3 protein. The sample lists about 1.5 million distinct CDR3 sequences, 35% to 45% occurring once. Sequenced input: blood. The receptors come from a woman under 30 in good health.

This chain uses TRBV6-1 with TRBJ2-3; 8 nucleotides line up with TRBD2. Per germline, CDR1 MNHNS and CDR2 SASEGT. CDR3 size: 16 residues. V lost 2 bases to trimming and J lost 0 bases; unmatched junction nucleotides: 4. The CDR3 loop is CASSETSGRSTDTQYF. In DNA, the CDR3 is TGTGCCAGCAGTGAAACTAGCGGACGTAGCACAGATACGCAGTATTTT.

The chain couples TRBV5-1 to TRBJ2-1; TRBD2 agrees at 15 bases. The trim removed 2 bases at V and 6 bases at J, leaving 3 bases unmatched. Per germline, CDR1 SGHRS and CDR2 YFSETQ. The CDR3 covers 16 residues. The CDR3 DNA is TGCGCCAGCAGCTTACGGACTAGCGGGGGGGCCAATGAGCAGTTCTTC. It specifies CASSLRTSGGANEQFF. The full variable domain, with the rest looked up from reference TRBV5-1 and TRBJ2-1, is KAGVTQTPRYLIKTRGQQVTLSCSPISGHRSVSWYQQTPGQGLQFLFEYFSETQRNKGNFPGRFSGRQFSNSRSEMNVSTLELGDSALYLCASSLRTSGGANEQFFGPGTRLTVL.

V gene TRBV27 combines with J gene TRBJ2-1, with TRBD2 as a possible D gene (6 bases). Germline CDR1 reads MNHEY; CDR2 reads SMNVEV (reference sequence). Trimming removed 2 bases from V and 6 bases from J, with 14 bases in between. The CDR3 has 15 residues. As DNA, the CDR3 is TGTGCCAGCAGTTTAATACTGGGAGGCCGCAATGAGCAGTTCTTC. Translation: CASSLILGGRNEQFF.

This clonotype has only one observation. The V call is TRBV9, the J call TRBJ2-2, with a possible D match to TRBD1 (6 bases). V was shortened by 5 bases and J by 3 bases, with 11 bases between the two germline ends. Germline assignment: CDR1 SGDLS and CDR2 YYNGEE. The CDR3 covers 14 residues. The CDR3: CASSGWTDTGELFF. In nucleotides, the CDR3 is TGTGCCAGCAGTGGGTGGACAGACACCGGGGAGCTGTTTTTT.

The chain is built from TRBV20-1 and TRBJ2-3; 9 positions match TRBD2. Trimming took 6 bases from V and 5 from J; bases not matched to a gene: 9. The CDR3 totals 14 residues. Germline V lookup: CDR1 DFQATT, CDR2 SNEGSKA (reference sequence). The CDR3 is CSAVLGLAIDTQYF. In DNA form, the CDR3 reads TGCAGTGCCGTACTGGGACTAGCCATAGATACGCAGTATTTT.

The chain has TRBV12-3 or TRBV12-4 and TRBJ1-1; D is uncertain. Trimming stripped 7 bases from V and 7 bases from J, with 13 bases between. The CDR3 spans 12 residues. DNA of the CDR3: TGTGCCAGCACGGGCCTCGACCTTGAAGCTTTCTTT. The encoded protein is CASTGLDLEAFF.

This chain links TRBV20-1 with TRBJ1-2; TRBD1 aligns across 9 bases. CDR3 length: 12 residues. Germline assignment: CDR1 DFQATT and CDR2 SNEGSKA (reference sequence). Trimming removed 6 bases from V and 1 base from J; junction bases left unmatched: 0. CDR3 region: CSAGQGNYGYTF. CDR3 sequence (DNA): TGCAGTGCGGGACAGGGTAACTATGGCTACACCTTC.

This clonotype was counted a few times. The chain links TRBV20-1 to TRBJ1-2; the D is unclear. The CDR3 spans 10 residues. V lost 3 bases, J lost 7 bases, and 6 bases lay in between. The germline V gene encodes CDR1 DFQATT and CDR2 SNEGSKA (reference sequence). The CDR3 protein is CSASFSGYTF. As DNA, the CDR3 is TGCAGTGCTAGTTTCAGTGGCTACACCTTC.

The chain has TRBV27 and TRBJ1-2; D is possibly TRBD1 (5 bases). There are 14 residues in the CDR3. Between the trimmed V and J ends, which lost 10 bases and 7 bases, there was a span of 22 bases. Germline V gene lookup returns CDR1 MNHEY and CDR2 SMNVEV (reference sequence). This chain's CDR3 is CATRTLGRQGGYTF. The CDR3 DNA reads TGTGCCACCAGGACCTTGGGGCGTCAGGGTGGCTACACCTTC.

A note on this clonotype: The junction differs from germline at one of its ends, possibly a read error. The rearrangement uses TRBV6-2 or TRBV6-3 and TRBJ1-2; D remains unclear. Germline CDR1 and CDR2: MNHEY and SVGEGT. This CDR3 contains 13 residues. CDR3 coding DNA: TGTGCCAGCAGTGACTCGCCGGAGTATGGCTACACCTTC. Translated: CASSDSPEYGYTF.

This CDR3 is CASRLGDIGGIGYGYTF. The CDR3 DNA is TGTGCCAGCAGACTTGGGGACATAGGAGGTATCGGCTATGGCTACACCTTC. The chain is built from TRBV12-3 or TRBV12-4 and TRBJ1-2, with a weak D call TRBD1 (6 bases). V gave up 6 bases and J gave up 4 bases, with 24 bases separating them. The CDR3 has 17 amino acids.

This chain uses TRBV4-2 with TRBJ1-2; TRBD1 aligns across 7 bases. Germline lookup yields CDR1 LGHNA and CDR2 YNFKEQ. The CDR3 is 14 amino acids. After removal of 2 bases from V and 8 bases from J, the junction contained 8 bases not matched to a gene. The DNA for the CDR3 is TGTGCCAGCAGCCAACCAGGACAGGCGCCCGGCTACACCTTC. It specifies CASSQPGQAPGYTF.

This chain uses TRBV7-9 with TRBJ2-1; 7 positions match TRBD2. The germline gives CDR1 SEHNR, CDR2 FQNEAQ (reference sequence). This CDR3 is 16 amino acids long. V was pared by 5 bases and J by 6 bases, with 13 bases of the junction left unmatched. Here the CDR3 reads CASSRPGTGGSNEQFF. CDR3 coding DNA: TGTGCCAGCAGCCGCCCAGGGACTGGCGGGAGCAATGAGCAGTTCTTC.

The chain employs TRBV28 and TRBJ1-2; 10 bases are a match to TRBD1. This CDR3 spans 17 amino acids. Losses at the gene ends were 3 bases for V and 3 bases for J; bases not matched to a gene: 10. Germline V gene sequence: CDR1 MDHEN, CDR2 SYDVKM. The CDR3 is CASSFRDRGPLDYGYTF. CDR3 bases: TGTGCCAGCAGTTTTCGGGACAGGGGACCCCTAGACTATGGCTACACCTTC.

V usage is TRBV27 and J usage is TRBJ2-5; D could derive from TRBD1 or TRBD2 (5 bases each). This CDR3 has 14 residues. Germline assignment: CDR1 MNHEY and CDR2 SMNVEV (reference sequence). The V end lost 5 bases, the J end lost 0 bases, and 10 bases lay between the germline ends. CDR3 bases: TGTGCCAGCAGTGGGACGAGGGACCAAGAGACCCAGTACTTC. Translated, it gives CASSGTRDQETQYF.

The chain recombines TRBV11-2 with TRBJ2-3; 11 positions match TRBD2. This CDR3 spans 16 amino acids. Per the germline V gene, CDR1 is SGHAT and CDR2 is FQNNGV. Trimming cost V 3 bases and J 3 bases; bases outside gene matches: 5. CDR3 region: CASSFQLAGDTDTQYF. CDR3 DNA sequence: TGTGCCAGCAGCTTCCAACTAGCGGGAGATACAGATACGCAGTATTTT.

CDR3 in DNA: TGTGCCAGCAGAACTGGACGGGACACCTCCTACGAGCAGTACTTC. It specifies CASRTGRDTSYEQYF. The chain recombines TRBV12-3 or TRBV12-4 with TRBJ2-7; D is perhaps TRBD1 (6 bases). Trimming left V 6 bases short and J 0 bases short, with 15 bases between. The CDR3 spans 15 residues.

There are many counts of this clonotype. The rearrangement joins TRBV28 to TRBJ2-5, with 9 positions matching TRBD2. The trim removed 5 bases at V and 11 bases at J, leaving 18 bases unmatched. This CDR3 has 16 residues. CDR1 MDHEN and CDR2 SYDVKM come from the germline V gene. DNA for the CDR3: TGTGCCAGCAGTGAGTTAGCGGGAGACCGTCGGAATGAGCAGTACTTC. Encoded protein: CASSELAGDRRNEQYF.

The CDR3 region is CASSQSGTGVYEQYF. The CDR3 nucleotides read TGCGCCAGCAGCCAGTCCGGGACAGGGGTCTACGAGCAGTACTTC. The chain is built from TRBV4-3 and TRBJ2-7, with 10 bases fitting TRBD1. CDR1 is LGHNA and CDR2 is YSLEER in the germline V gene. The V gene end was trimmed by 3 bases and the J gene end by 3 bases; junction bases not matched to a gene: 5. The CDR3 has 15 residues.